These 22 T cell receptor beta chains came from one sample sequenced in a study of cytomegalovirus exposure and HLA in healthy donors (dated 2017 in TCRdb). The library was produced with the immunoSEQ multiplex PCR assay. For the multiplex PCR, a mixture combining 60 forward primers for TCR Vbeta segments and 13 reverse primers for TCR Jbeta segments was used. TCRdb carries this immuneACCESS record with in-frame sequences only. Its versions omit some clonotypes, under half of them owing to an unresolved V gene in the studies checked, with the rest unexplained. Recorded for this sample are 200,000 to 250,000 clones; 65% to 85% of them occurred a single time. The ten largest clonotypes hold around 3% of the sample. Sequencing was carried out using PBMCs. These receptors originate from a young man in good health and CMV-seronegative.

This clone was recorded once. The rearrangement links TRBV6-1 to TRBJ1-5, with 9 bases lining up with TRBD1. Germline lookup yields CDR1 MNHNS and CDR2 SASEGT. This CDR3 spans 14 amino acids. V was clipped by 8 bases and J by 4 bases; unmatched bases: 6. The chain's CDR3 is CASSRQGGNQPQHF. DNA for the CDR3: TGTGCCAGCTCCCGACAGGGGGGGAATCAGCCCCAGCATTTT.

The V and J genes are TRBV5-1 and TRBJ2-2; 9 bases are a match to TRBD2. Germline-derived CDR1 and CDR2 are SGHRS and YFSETQ. The junction had 15 bases not matched to a gene; V was cut back by 3 bases and J by 0 bases. This CDR3 is 20 amino acids long. DNA for the CDR3: TGCGCCAGCAGCTCGACCCCAGTCTGGCGGGGGGGCTCGAACACCGGGGAGCTGTTTTTT. It yields the protein CASSSTPVWRGGSNTGELFF. The complete variable domain, with remaining parts taken from reference TRBV5-1 and TRBJ2-2, reads KAGVTQTPRYLIKTRGQQVTLSCSPISGHRSVSWYQQTPGQGLQFLFEYFSETQRNKGNFPGRFSGRQFSNSRSEMNVSTLELGDSALYLCASSSTPVWRGGSNTGELFFGEGSRLTVL.

This clone appeared a few times. The V gene is TRBV7-8, the J gene TRBJ2-3; TRBD2 matches at 11 bases. This CDR3 comprises 19 residues. The germline V gene has CDR1 SGHVS and CDR2 FQNEAQ. V shed 2 bases and J 1 base; nucleotides not matched to a gene: 11. In nucleotides, the CDR3 is TGTGCCAGCAGCTTAATGAGCTCTAGCGGGGGGACGGGCACAGATACGCAGTATTTT. Translating gives CASSLMSSSGGTGTDTQYF.

The chain is built from TRBV9 and TRBJ2-7; tentatively, D is TRBD2 (6 bases). The CDR3 consists of 13 residues. The V end was cut by 4 bases, the J end by 6 bases, with 14 bases between. Per the germline V gene, CDR1 is SGDLS and CDR2 is YYNGEE. CDR3 sequence (DNA): TGTGCCAGCAGCTCCCCCCGGGGAGGCGAGCAGTACTTC. Translated: CASSSPRGGEQYF.

The rearrangement links TRBV10-3 to TRBJ1-6, with D maybe TRBD1 (6 bases). Germline CDR1 ENHRY, CDR2 SYGVKD. With 7 bases removed from V and 6 bases from J, the gap between germline ends came to 10 bases. This CDR3 has 13 residues. The CDR3 sequence is CAINQGFNSPLHF. Here the CDR3 DNA reads TGTGCCATCAACCAGGGGTTTAATTCACCCCTCCACTTT.

This rearrangement joins TRBV6-5 to TRBJ1-2, with 9 nucleotides matching TRBD1. Germline CDR1 and CDR2: MNHEY and SVGAGI. The CDR3 is 15 residues long. The ends lost 2 bases at V and 8 bases at J; junction bases unmatched: 9. The CDR3 region has the DNA TGTGCCAGCAGTTACATAGGGGGGACAGGGACCGGCTACACCTTC. Its protein is CASSYIGGTGTGYTF.

The J gene is TRBJ2-7, the V gene TRBV5-4; D ambiguous. This CDR3 spans 11 amino acids. V gave up 3 bases and J gave up 4 bases, with 5 bases separating them. CDR1 is SGHNT and CDR2 is YYREEE in the germline V gene (reference sequence). The CDR3 sequence: CASSSGYEQYF. As DNA, the CDR3 is TGTGCCAGCAGCTCAGGTTACGAGCAGTACTTC.

The chain combines TRBV29-1 with TRBJ2-2, with D possibly TRBD1 on 5 matching bases. Germline V CDR1 and CDR2: SQVTM, ANQGSEA. The CDR3 has 13 amino acids. V lost 3 bases to trimming and J lost 1 base, with 6 bases between them. CDR3 amino acids: CSVDRENTGELFF. The DNA for the CDR3 is TGCAGCGTTGACAGGGAGAACACCGGGGAGCTGTTTTTT.

This chain links TRBV28 with TRBJ2-1; 8 bases are a match to TRBD1. V dropped 4 bases and J dropped 4; count of bases not matched to a gene: 6. Germline V gene data show CDR1 as MDHEN and CDR2 as SYDVKM. This CDR3 region has 15 residues. The CDR3 reads CASSYPGTGYNEQFF. CDR3 bases: TGTGCCAGCAGTTACCCCGGGACAGGTTACAATGAGCAGTTCTTC.

The chain recombines TRBV18 with TRBJ2-3, with 10 bases identical to TRBD2. This CDR3 has 16 residues. Germline CDR1 KGHSH, CDR2 LQKENI. V was pared by 5 bases and J by 1 base, with 6 bases of the junction left unmatched. The CDR3 loop is CASSALAGARTDTQYF. CDR3 in DNA: TGTGCCAGCTCAGCGCTAGCGGGGGCACGCACAGATACGCAGTATTTT. Full variable domain (outside the CDR3, taken from reference TRBV18 and TRBJ2-3): NAGVMQNPRHLVRRRGQEARLRCSPMKGHSHVYWYRQLPEEGLKFMVYLQKENIIDESGMPKERFSAEFPKEGPSILRIQQVVRGDSAAYFCASSALAGARTDTQYFGPGTRLTVL.

The CDR3 sequence: CASSWTGENGYTF. The CDR3 DNA reads TGTGCCAGCAGTTGGACAGGGGAGAATGGCTACACCTTC. The chain has TRBV9 and TRBJ1-2, with TRBD1 identical over 9 bases. The V gene's germline CDR1 is SGDLS and CDR2 YYNGEE. CDR3 size: 13 residues. V shed 5 bases and J 6 bases; nucleotides not matched to a gene: 5.

The V call is TRBV7-9, the J call TRBJ1-2; 7 nucleotides line up with TRBD1. Germline V gene lookup returns CDR1 SEHNR and CDR2 FQNEAQ (reference sequence). This CDR3 has 14 amino acids. Unmatched junction bases numbered 8, after V lost 3 bases and J lost 7 bases. The DNA for the CDR3 is TGTGCCAGCAGCTTGACAGGGAACGAGCGTGGCTACACCTTC. Protein: CASSLTGNERGYTF.

This clone was observed a few times. The J gene is TRBJ1-1, the V gene TRBV5-6, with a weak D call TRBD1 (6 bases). The germline V and J ends were trimmed by 2 bases and 0 bases, with 14 bases remaining between them. In germline, CDR1 is SGHDT, CDR2 YYEEEE. The CDR3 sequence is 16 residues long. The CDR3 region has the DNA TGTGCCAGCAGCTTCAGGGGTCTAACGGTGAACACTGAAGCTTTCTTT. Translated: CASSFRGLTVNTEAFF.

The V call is TRBV9, the J call TRBJ2-1, with 11 bases identical to TRBD2. This CDR3 is 14 amino acids long. Germline CDR1 and CDR2: SGDLS and YYNGEE. The V gene end was trimmed by 3 bases and the J gene end by 9 bases; junction bases not matched to a gene: 5. The CDR3 region is CASSASGGPSEQFF. CDR3 DNA sequence: TGTGCCAGCAGCGCTAGCGGGGGGCCCAGTGAGCAGTTCTTC.

This clone has a single count. The chain is built from TRBV19 and TRBJ1-2; 8 bases agree with TRBD1. This CDR3 spans 14 amino acids. The trim removed 11 bases at V and 1 base at J, leaving 9 bases unmatched. The V gene's germline CDR1 is LNHDA and CDR2 SQIVND (reference sequence). The CDR3 protein is CAVRDRGLNYGYTF. DNA of the CDR3: TGTGCCGTAAGAGACAGGGGCCTTAACTATGGCTACACCTTC. Based on the CDR3 plus reference TRBV19 and TRBJ1-2, the full variable domain is DGGITQSPKYLFRKEGQNVTLSCEQNLNHDAMYWYRQDPGQGLRLIYYSQIVNDFQKGDIAEGYSVSREKKESFPLTVTSAQKNPTAFYLCAVRDRGLNYGYTFGSGTRLTVV.

The chain is built from TRBV5-1 and TRBJ1-2; 9 bases map to TRBD1. J lost 8 bases, V lost 0 bases, and 5 bases had no gene match. The germline gives CDR1 SGHRS, CDR2 YFSETQ. CDR3 length equals 14 residues. As DNA, the CDR3 is TGCGCCAGCAGCTTGGCACAGGGGGCTGGAGGCTACACCTTC. It translates to CASSLAQGAGGYTF.

The chain has TRBV29-1 and TRBJ2-7; TRBD1 aligns across 9 bases. This CDR3 contains 17 residues. The germline V gene encodes CDR1 SQVTM and CDR2 ANQGSEA. V shed 1 base and J 5 bases; nucleotides not matched to a gene: 15. CDR3 coding DNA: TGCAGCGTTGAAGTGGGACAGGGTCCGGGAATCTTCCACGAGCAGTACTTC. It specifies CSVEVGQGPGIFHEQYF.

The J gene is TRBJ1-1, the V gene TRBV28; 9 bases map to TRBD1. Looked up from germline, CDR1 is MDHEN and CDR2 is SYDVKM. The CDR3 consists of 13 residues. The junction had 5 bases not matched to a gene; V was cut back by 7 bases and J by 5 bases. CDR3 DNA sequence: TGTGCCAGCAACAGGGGGCTGGGGACTGAAGCTTTCTTT. Amino acids: CASNRGLGTEAFF.

The rearrangement uses TRBV5-8 and TRBJ1-5; unclear D gene. Germline values: CDR1 SGHTS, CDR2 YDEGEE. The V gene lost 4 bases and the J gene lost 5 bases, with 4 bases spanning the gap. The CDR3 extends over 11 amino acids. CDR3 DNA sequence: TGTGCCAGCAGCCGTTATCAGCCCCAGCATTTT. Protein: CASSRYQPQHF.

This clone was observed a single time. V and J are TRBV4-3 and TRBJ2-2, with 9 bases that match TRBD1. V lost 2 bases to trimming and J lost 2 bases; unmatched junction nucleotides: 6. The CDR3 loop spans 17 amino acids. Germline CDR1 LGHNA, CDR2 YSLEER. CDR3 in DNA: TGCGCCAGCAGCCAACGGGGACAGGGCTCCAACACCGGGGAGCTGTTTTTT. This sequence encodes CASSQRGQGSNTGELFF.

This rearrangement joins TRBV5-1 to TRBJ2-5; D is undetermined. The V gene lost 1 base and the J gene lost 2 bases, with 12 bases spanning the gap. The CDR3 has 15 residues. The germline V gene encodes CDR1 SGHRS and CDR2 YFSETQ. As DNA, the CDR3 is TGCGCCAGCAGCTTGTCTGGCAGATCACAAGAGACCCAGTACTTC. As protein: CASSLSGRSQETQYF.

J is TRBJ2-7 and V is TRBV11-2, with D perhaps TRBD2 (7 bases). Germline V gene data show CDR1 as SGHAT and CDR2 as FQNNGV. V dropped 10 bases and J dropped 5 bases, with 18 bases sitting between them. This CDR3 has 13 residues. The DNA for the CDR3 is TGTGCCACAAAGGGACGGGGGGCCCACGAGCAGTACTTC. Its translation is CATKGRGAHEQYF.